This T cell receptor (beta chain) was captured by sequencing in a study of blood T cell repertoires in COVID-19. The germline CDR1 and CDR2 sequences are SNHLY and FYNNEI. The V segment lost 6 bases and the J segment 5 bases; nucleotides outside the gene matches: 11. The length of the CDR3 is 16 residues. The table came from immunoSEQ multiplex PCR; TCRdb's copy has only in-frame clones and leaves some out. This sample has just under 95,000 clones, with over 70% found just once. The rearrangement uses TRBV2 and TRBJ2-5; 11 nucleotides agree with TRBD2. The receptor was derived from a man aged 50-59 years who had recovered from COVID-19. Sequencing was done on a sample of peripheral blood. This CDR3 is CASSGPGTSGGETQYF. The CDR3 coding sequence is TGTGCCAGCAGCGGCCCCGGGACTAGCGGCGGTGAGACCCAGTACTTC.